A selection of T cell receptor beta chains follows, all from one sample in a study of cytomegalovirus exposure and HLA in healthy donors. The method was immunoSEQ multiplex PCR; TCRdb's version includes in-frame clones alone and lacks a portion of them. The sample comprises under 350,000 clones, 80% to 90% of which are singletons, and around 1% rests with the top ten. The sample consisted of PBMCs. The receptors shown here come from a young woman in good health and CMV-seronegative. CDR3s include the opening cysteine and the closing phenylalanine or tryptophan. A D gene is named only where the DNA matches it firmly. Size values are once, few and many counts, or a class for expanded clones, and some rows have none.

d_call: .
clone_size: .
v_call: TRBV30
j_call: TRBJ2-7
cdr3_aa: CAWSSHDSYEQYF
cdr3_nt: TGTGCCTGGAGTAGCCACGACTCCTACGAGCAGTACTTC

d_call: .
clone_size: .
v_call: TRBV9
j_call: TRBJ2-7
cdr3_aa: CASSVTAGRSYEQYF
cdr3_nt: TGTGCCAGCAGCGTAACGGCGGGTCGCTCCTACGAGCAGTACTTC

d_call: TRBD2
clone_size: .
v_call: TRBV4-1
j_call: TRBJ2-7
cdr3_aa: CASSQGTSLDEQYF
cdr3_nt: TGCGCCAGCAGCCAGGGGACTAGCTTGGACGAGCAGTACTTC

d_call: TRBD1
clone_size: .
v_call: TRBV19
j_call: TRBJ2-7
cdr3_aa: CASSQPDRVDEQYF
cdr3_nt: TGTGCCAGTAGTCAACCGGACAGGGTCGACGAGCAGTACTTC

d_call: TRBD1
clone_size: .
v_call: TRBV5-1
j_call: TRBJ2-4
cdr3_aa: CASSQQGAGDIQYF
cdr3_nt: TGCGCCAGCAGCCAACAGGGGGCCGGGGACATTCAGTACTTC

d_call: TRBD2
clone_size: .
v_call: TRBV5-1
j_call: TRBJ2-7
cdr3_aa: CASSPARLAGAYEQYF
cdr3_nt: TGCGCCAGCAGCCCGGCCAGACTAGCGGGAGCCTACGAGCAGTACTTC

d_call: .
clone_size: .
v_call: TRBV6-6
j_call: TRBJ1-2
cdr3_aa: CASSYLITNYGYTF
cdr3_nt: TGTGCCAGCAGTTACCTTATTACTAACTATGGCTACACCTTC

d_call: TRBD1
clone_size: few
v_call: TRBV7-9
j_call: TRBJ1-2
cdr3_aa: CASSLRTGTGAYGYTF
cdr3_nt: TGTGCCAGCAGCCTGAGGACAGGGACCGGTGCCTATGGCTACACCTTC

d_call: .
clone_size: .
v_call: TRBV10-3
j_call: TRBJ1-1
cdr3_aa: CAVQQGEGSEAFF
cdr3_nt: TGTGCCGTTCAACAGGGTGAAGGCTCTGAAGCTTTCTTT

d_call: .
clone_size: .
v_call: TRBV21-1
j_call: TRBJ2-7
cdr3_aa: CASSKDGDEQYF
cdr3_nt: TGTGCCAGCAGCAAAGACGGAGACGAGCAGTACTTC

d_call: .
clone_size: .
v_call: TRBV7-6
j_call: TRBJ2-1
cdr3_aa: CASSLVLAGTYNEQFF
cdr3_nt: TGTGCCAGCAGCTTAGTTCTTGCGGGGACTTACAATGAGCAGTTCTTC

d_call: TRBD1
clone_size: .
v_call: TRBV6-1
j_call: TRBJ2-7
cdr3_aa: CASSDRDSATFFSYEQYF
cdr3_nt: TGTGCCAGCAGTGATCGGGACAGTGCCACCTTTTTCTCCTACGAGCAGTACTTC

d_call: TRBD1
clone_size: .
v_call: TRBV5-1
j_call: TRBJ2-5
cdr3_aa: CASSLVGQGVETQYF
cdr3_nt: TGCGCCAGCAGCTTGGTAGGGCAGGGGGTCGAGACCCAGTACTTC

d_call: .
clone_size: .
v_call: TRBV19
j_call: TRBJ1-1
cdr3_aa: CASSITGISTEAFF
cdr3_nt: TGTGCCAGTAGTATTACAGGGATATCGACTGAAGCTTTCTTT

d_call: .
clone_size: .
v_call: TRBV10-3
j_call: TRBJ2-5
cdr3_aa: CAISEFTEETQYF
cdr3_nt: TGTGCCATCAGTGAGTTTACAGAAGAGACCCAGTACTTC

d_call: .
clone_size: .
v_call: TRBV7-9
j_call: TRBJ1-1
cdr3_aa: CASRPGRDRIEAFF
cdr3_nt: TGTGCCAGCAGACCAGGTCGAGACAGAATTGAAGCTTTCTTT

d_call: .
clone_size: .
v_call: TRBV5-1
j_call: TRBJ1-1
cdr3_aa: CASSPVGGAETEAFF
cdr3_nt: TGCGCCAGCAGCCCGGTTGGGGGGGCGGAAACTGAAGCTTTCTTT

d_call: TRBD1
clone_size: once
v_call: TRBV5-6
j_call: TRBJ1-6
cdr3_aa: CASSWGDSLNSPLHF
cdr3_nt: TGTGCCAGCAGCTGGGGGGACAGCCTTAATTCACCCCTCCACTTT

d_call: TRBD2
clone_size: .
v_call: TRBV19
j_call: TRBJ2-3
cdr3_aa: CASSISGIGRDTQYF
cdr3_nt: TGTGCCAGTAGTATTAGCGGGATAGGTAGGGATACGCAGTATTTT

d_call: TRBD1
clone_size: .
v_call: TRBV6-6
j_call: TRBJ2-7
cdr3_aa: CASSLNRGHSYEQYF
cdr3_nt: TGTGCCAGCAGCCTCAACAGGGGCCACTCCTACGAGCAGTACTTC

d_call: TRBD1
clone_size: .
v_call: TRBV4-1
j_call: TRBJ2-3
cdr3_aa: CASSPFPGQGSTDTQYF
cdr3_nt: TGCGCCAGCAGCCCTTTTCCGGGACAGGGAAGCACAGATACGCAGTATTTT

d_call: .
clone_size: .
v_call: TRBV7-9
j_call: TRBJ1-2
cdr3_aa: CASIGGIDGYTF
cdr3_nt: TGTGCCAGCATAGGGGGTATTGATGGCTACACCTTC

d_call: TRBD2
clone_size: .
v_call: TRBV6-1
j_call: TRBJ2-1
cdr3_aa: CASIRGGSRSEQFF
cdr3_nt: TGTGCCAGCATAAGGGGCGGGAGTAGGAGTGAGCAGTTCTTC

d_call: .
clone_size: few
v_call: TRBV11-3
j_call: TRBJ2-1
cdr3_aa: CASSFGDNEQFF
cdr3_nt: TGTGCCAGCAGCTTCGGGGATAATGAGCAGTTCTTC

d_call: TRBD1
clone_size: .
v_call: TRBV2
j_call: TRBJ2-5
cdr3_aa: CASSEPGQGVGETQYF
cdr3_nt: TGTGCCAGCAGTGAACCGGGGCAGGGGGTCGGAGAGACCCAGTACTTC

d_call: TRBD1
clone_size: .
v_call: TRBV18
j_call: TRBJ2-1
cdr3_aa: CASSPRTGRSDEQFF
cdr3_nt: TGTGCCAGCTCACCGAGGACAGGGCGGAGCGATGAGCAGTTCTTC

d_call: .
clone_size: once
v_call: TRBV7-9
j_call: TRBJ2-7
cdr3_aa: CASSLDQYREQYF
cdr3_nt: TGTGCCAGCAGTCTAGACCAGTACCGCGAGCAGTACTTC

d_call: TRBD1
clone_size: .
v_call: TRBV6-6
j_call: TRBJ1-2
cdr3_aa: CASSSDRESGYTF
cdr3_nt: TGTGCCAGCAGCTCCGACAGGGAGAGTGGCTACACCTTC

d_call: TRBD2
clone_size: .
v_call: TRBV2
j_call: TRBJ2-1
cdr3_aa: CASSEGGRTYNEQFF
cdr3_nt: TGTGCCAGCAGTGAAGGCGGGAGAACCTACAATGAGCAGTTCTTC

d_call: TRBD1
clone_size: .
v_call: TRBV5-6
j_call: TRBJ2-3
cdr3_aa: CASSGTGRPDTQYF
cdr3_nt: TGTGCCAGCAGTGGGACAGGGAGGCCAGATACGCAGTATTTT

d_call: .
clone_size: .
v_call: TRBV7-3
j_call: TRBJ2-3
cdr3_aa: CASSRTGSTDTQYF
cdr3_nt: TGTGCCAGCAGCCGAACCGGGTCCACAGATACGCAGTATTTT

d_call: .
clone_size: .
v_call: TRBV9
j_call: TRBJ2-1
cdr3_aa: CASSPGMGNEQFF
cdr3_nt: TGTGCCAGCAGCCCGGGGATGGGCAATGAGCAGTTCTTC

d_call: .
clone_size: .
v_call: TRBV15
j_call: TRBJ2-7
cdr3_aa: CATSGGRRRYEQYF
cdr3_nt: TGTGCCACCAGCGGGGGGAGACGTCGGTACGAGCAGTACTTC

d_call: TRBD1
clone_size: .
v_call: TRBV2
j_call: TRBJ2-7
cdr3_aa: CASRGQGSSYEQYF
cdr3_nt: TGTGCCAGCAGGGGACAGGGTAGCTCCTACGAGCAGTACTTC